This is a list of T cell receptor beta chains from one sample in a study of blood T cells in healthy people across ages. Via MiXCR, TCRdb re-called the 5' RACE reads, giving one row per CDR3 protein. The sample lists roughly 1.5 million distinct CDR3 sequences, approximately 43% seen once, with over 3.5% in the top ten. The sequenced material came from blood. The receptors come from a woman between 18 and 29 years old in good health. The CDR3 runs from the conserved cysteine through the conserved F or W. D genes are given only for firm matches. Rows give clone size only sometimes, using once, few, many, or a class for an expanded clone.

TRBV10-3	few	TRBJ2-1	NA	TGTGCCAGCTCCATGGCGACGAGCTCCTACAATGAGCAGTTCTTC	CASSMATSSYNEQFF
TRBV5-1	NA	TRBJ2-1	NA	TGCGCCAGCAGCTCCTCGGACTCTGGGGAGCAGTTCTTC	CASSSSDSGEQFF
TRBV10-3	NA	TRBJ2-2	NA	TGTGCCATCAGTGAGTCGCTAACTGCGAACACCGGGGAGCTGTTTTTT	CAISESLTANTGELFF
TRBV4-3	few	TRBJ1-4	TRBD1	TGCGCCAGCAGCCAAGATCCCCGGACAGGCACCCATGAAAAACTGTTTTTT	CASSQDPRTGTHEKLFF
TRBV12-3/TRBV12-4	few	TRBJ2-7	NA	TGTGCCAGCAGTCTTGACACGTACTACGAGCAGTACTTC	CASSLDTYYEQYF
TRBV5-4	NA	TRBJ2-7	NA	TGTGCCAGCAGCGCGGGCAGGGGATGGTTTGGGTACGAGCAGTACTTC	CASSAGRGWFGYEQYF
TRBV6-2/TRBV6-3	few	TRBJ2-2	NA	TGTGCCAGCAGTTACGAGGTCGGGGAGCTGTTTTTT	CASSYEVGELFF
TRBV4-1	NA	TRBJ1-2	TRBD1	TGCGCCAGCAGCCAATGGGACAGCAAGAACTATGGCTACACCTTC	CASSQWDSKNYGYTF
TRBV7-3	NA	TRBJ2-1	TRBD2	TGTGCCAGCAGCTACGGGACTAGTTTTCTCAATGAGCAGTTCTTC	CASSYGTSFLNEQFF
TRBV7-9	NA	TRBJ2-7	NA	TGTGCCAGCAGCTGCGTGGGGCAGAACGAGCAGTACTTC	CASSCVGQNEQYF
TRBV4-3	few	TRBJ1-1	NA	TGCGCCAGCAGAACCGACAGCCAGAACACTGAAGCTTTCTTT	CASRTDSQNTEAFF
TRBV6-2/TRBV6-3	NA	TRBJ2-1	NA	TGTGCCGGAAGTCCACAAATCTACAATGAGCAGTTCTTC	CAGSPQIYNEQFF
TRBV10-3	NA	TRBJ1-2	NA	TGTGCCATCAGTGAGTTCGGGGATGGCTACACCTTC	CAISEFGDGYTF
TRBV4-1	few	TRBJ2-1	TRBD1	TGCGCCAGTCGACAGGGGGCAGGGAATGAGCAGTTCTTC	CASRQGAGNEQFF
TRBV20-1	NA	TRBJ1-1	TRBD1	TGCAGTGCTAGAGAGCCGGGACAGCCGAACACTGAAGCTTTCTTT	CSAREPGQPNTEAFF
TRBV20-1	many	TRBJ2-3	TRBD2	TGCAGTGCTAGAGTAGCGGGGGGGCGTTCCGATACGCAGTATTTT	CSARVAGGRSDTQYF
TRBV5-1	few	TRBJ2-3	TRBD1	TGCGCCAGCAGAAGGGACAGGGTGAGCACAGATACGCAGTATTTT	CASRRDRVSTDTQYF
TRBV28	NA	TRBJ2-2	NA	TGTGCCAGCAACACATACAGGGCCCGGCCCTTCACCGGGGAGCTGTTTTTT	CASNTYRARPFTGELFF
TRBV20-1	once	TRBJ2-1	NA	TGCAGTGCTAGAGATGGGACATCCGACAATGAGCAGTTCTTC	CSARDGTSDNEQFF
TRBV12-3/TRBV12-4	few	TRBJ2-1	TRBD2	TGTGCCAGCAGTTTCCATCTACTAGCGGGGTACAATGAGCAGTTCTTC	CASSFHLLAGYNEQFF
TRBV20-1	few	TRBJ2-1	NA	TGCAGTGCTAGCCAAGGAGTGCAGTTCTTC	CSASQGVQFF
TRBV15	NA	TRBJ1-2	NA	TGTGCCACCAGCAGAGTACGGGATGGGAATGGCTACACCTTC	CATSRVRDGNGYTF
TRBV10-3	NA	TRBJ1-2	NA	TGTGCCATCAGTGAGTCGCCGTCGGCAGGGCAAGACTATGGCCACACCTTC	CAISESPSAGQDYGHTF
TRBV7-2	NA	TRBJ1-6	NA	TGTGCCAGCAGCTTAGGGTCAGGGGAGAATTCACCCCTCCACTTT	CASSLGSGENSPLHF
TRBV6-2/TRBV6-3	NA	TRBJ1-2	NA	TGTGCCAACAGTTCCCCGGGACGTGGAATCTCGGATGGCTGCACCTTC	CANSSPGRGISDGCTF
TRBV21-1	NA	TRBJ2-3	NA	TGTGCCAGCAGCGCCCGGGACCTGCAGTATTTT	CASSARDLQYF
TRBV20-1	few	TRBJ2-1	NA	TGCAGTGCCAGACAGGATCGGGACTACAACTACAATGAGCAGTTCTTC	CSARQDRDYNYNEQFF
TRBV29-1	few	TRBJ2-5	NA	TGCAGCGTTGCAGGGGCGGGTAATGAGCAGTACTTC	CSVAGAGNEQYF
TRBV6-6	NA	TRBJ2-1	NA	TGTGCCAGCAGTTACTCGGTAGCGGACTCCTACAATGAGCAGTTCTTC	CASSYSVADSYNEQFF
TRBV6-5	NA	TRBJ2-7	NA	TGTGCCAGCAAGGTACGGGCAGAAAGCTCCTACGAGCAGTACTTC	CASKVRAESSYEQYF
TRBV6-2/TRBV6-3	NA	TRBJ2-1	TRBD2	TGTGCCAGCAGTGGGACTAGCGGGAGTCGGAATGAGCAGTTCTTC	CASSGTSGSRNEQFF
TRBV6-2/TRBV6-3	NA	TRBJ2-1	NA	TGTGCCAACAGTTACAATACCCGAGGGGATGAGCAGTTCTTC	CANSYNTRGDEQFF
TRBV11-2	NA	TRBJ2-1	TRBD2	TGTGCCAGCAGCTTAGATTTTAGTTTGGCTAGCGGCCACAATGAGCAGTTCTTC	CASSLDFSLASGHNEQFF
TRBV11-2	NA	TRBJ2-2	NA	TGTGCCAGCAGCTTTTCATGGACGGAGGATAACACCGGGGAGCTGTTTTTT	CASSFSWTEDNTGELFF
TRBV28	few	TRBJ2-2	TRBD2	TGTGCCAGCAGTTTAAGACTAGCGGCGAACACCGGGGAGCTGTTTTTT	CASSLRLAANTGELFF
TRBV5-8	NA	TRBJ1-1	NA	TGTGCCAGCAGCTTTTGGGTCGCCGGGGGTGCCACTGAAGCTTTCTTT	CASSFWVAGGATEAFF
TRBV9	NA	TRBJ2-4	NA	TGTGCCAGCAGCGTAGAGAACTACTGGGCAAAAAACATTCAGTACTTC	CASSVENYWAKNIQYF
TRBV6-2/TRBV6-3	NA	TRBJ2-4	NA	TGTGCCAGCACGGAACTAATGGACGCCAAAAACATTCAGTACTTC	CASTELMDAKNIQYF
TRBV6-1	NA	TRBJ2-1	NA	TGTGCCAGCAGTCCGAGATTCCCCTCCGGGACCGGGATTGAGAATGAGCAGTTCTTC	CASSPRFPSGTGIENEQFF
TRBV20-1	NA	TRBJ2-7	NA	TGCAGTGCTCGTACAGGGTTAAAGACCCTGTACTTC	CSARTGLKTLYF
TRBV27	NA	TRBJ2-4	NA	TGTGCCAGCAGTTTTCGGTCAGCTTCAAACATTCAGTACTTC	CASSFRSASNIQYF
TRBV12-3/TRBV12-4	many	TRBJ2-7	NA	TGTGCCAGCAGCCAAGGTAGAAACGAGCAGTACTTC	CASSQGRNEQYF